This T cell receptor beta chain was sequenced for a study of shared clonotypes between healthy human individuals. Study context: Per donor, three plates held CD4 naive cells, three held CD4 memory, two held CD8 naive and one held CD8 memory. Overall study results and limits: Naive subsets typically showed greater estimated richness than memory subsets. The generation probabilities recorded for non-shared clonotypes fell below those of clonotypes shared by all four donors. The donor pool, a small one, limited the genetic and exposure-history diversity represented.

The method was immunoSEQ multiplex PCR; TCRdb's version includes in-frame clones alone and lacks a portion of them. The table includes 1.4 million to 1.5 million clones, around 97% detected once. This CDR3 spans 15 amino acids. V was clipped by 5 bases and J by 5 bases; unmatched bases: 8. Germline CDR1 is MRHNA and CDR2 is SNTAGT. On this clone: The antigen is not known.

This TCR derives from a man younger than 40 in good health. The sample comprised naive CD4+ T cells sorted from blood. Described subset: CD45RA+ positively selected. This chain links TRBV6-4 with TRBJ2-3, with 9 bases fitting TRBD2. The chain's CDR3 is CASSLSGRPGDTQYF. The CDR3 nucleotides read TGTGCCAGCAGTCTGAGCGGGAGGCCAGGAGATACGCAGTATTTT.